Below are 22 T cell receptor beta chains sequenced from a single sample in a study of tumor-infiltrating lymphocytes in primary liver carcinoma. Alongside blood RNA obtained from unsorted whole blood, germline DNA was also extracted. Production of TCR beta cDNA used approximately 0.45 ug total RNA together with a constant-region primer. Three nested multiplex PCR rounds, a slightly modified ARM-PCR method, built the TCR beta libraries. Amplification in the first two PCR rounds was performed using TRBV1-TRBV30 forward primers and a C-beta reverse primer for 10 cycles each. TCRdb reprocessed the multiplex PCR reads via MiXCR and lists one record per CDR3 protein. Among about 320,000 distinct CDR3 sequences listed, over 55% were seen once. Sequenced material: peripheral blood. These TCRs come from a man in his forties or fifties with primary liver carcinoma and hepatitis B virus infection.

CDR3 DNA sequence: TGTGCCAGCAGCTTGGTGGGAAGTCGCGATGAGCAGTTCTTC. Protein product: CASSLVGSRDEQFF. The chain employs TRBV5-4 and TRBJ2-1, with D unclear. Germline V lookup: CDR1 SGHNT, CDR2 YYREEE (reference sequence). V shed 0 bases and J shed 8 bases, with 12 bases lying between them. The length of the CDR3 is 14 residues.

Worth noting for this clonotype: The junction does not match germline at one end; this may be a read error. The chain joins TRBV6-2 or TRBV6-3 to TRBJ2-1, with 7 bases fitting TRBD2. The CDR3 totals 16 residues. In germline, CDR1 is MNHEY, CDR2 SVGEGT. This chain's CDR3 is CASTLMGGRPYNEQLF. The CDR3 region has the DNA TGTGCCAGCACCCTGATGGGCGGGAGACCCTACAATGAGCAGCTCTTC.

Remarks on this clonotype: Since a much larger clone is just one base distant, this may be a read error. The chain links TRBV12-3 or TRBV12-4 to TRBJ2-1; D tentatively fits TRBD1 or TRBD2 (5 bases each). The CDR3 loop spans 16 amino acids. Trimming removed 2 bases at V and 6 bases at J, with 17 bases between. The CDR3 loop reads CASSLQGGFMSNEQFF. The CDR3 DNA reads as TGTGCCAGCAGTTTACAGGGCGGGTTCATGTCCAATGAGCAGTTCTTC.

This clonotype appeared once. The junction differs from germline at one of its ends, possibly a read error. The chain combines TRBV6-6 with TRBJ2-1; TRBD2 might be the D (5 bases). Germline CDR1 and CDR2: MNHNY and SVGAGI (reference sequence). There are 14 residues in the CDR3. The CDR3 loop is CASSSPRGGNDQFF. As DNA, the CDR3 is TGTGCCAGCAGTTCGCCCAGAGGAGGCAATGATCAGTTCTTC.

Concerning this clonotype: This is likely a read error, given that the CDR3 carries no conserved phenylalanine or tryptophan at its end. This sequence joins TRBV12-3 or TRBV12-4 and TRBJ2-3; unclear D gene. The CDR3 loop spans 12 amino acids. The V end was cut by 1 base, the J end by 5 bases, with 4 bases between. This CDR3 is CASSLGRDTQYL. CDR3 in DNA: TGTGCCAGCAGTTTAGGTAGAGATACGCAGTATTTG.

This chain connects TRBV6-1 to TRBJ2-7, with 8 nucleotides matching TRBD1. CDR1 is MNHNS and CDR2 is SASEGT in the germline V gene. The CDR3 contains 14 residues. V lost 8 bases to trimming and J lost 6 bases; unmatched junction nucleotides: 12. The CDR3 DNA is TGTGCCAGCTCCGACGACAGGGGTTATGCCGAGCAGTACTTC. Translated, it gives CASSDDRGYAEQYF.

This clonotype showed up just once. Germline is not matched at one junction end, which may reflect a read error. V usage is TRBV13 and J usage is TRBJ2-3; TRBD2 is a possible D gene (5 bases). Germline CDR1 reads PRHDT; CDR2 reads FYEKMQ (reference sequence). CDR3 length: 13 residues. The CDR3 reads CASSLKRADTRYF. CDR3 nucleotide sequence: TGTGCCAGCAGCTTAAAGAGGGCGGATACGCGGTATTTT.

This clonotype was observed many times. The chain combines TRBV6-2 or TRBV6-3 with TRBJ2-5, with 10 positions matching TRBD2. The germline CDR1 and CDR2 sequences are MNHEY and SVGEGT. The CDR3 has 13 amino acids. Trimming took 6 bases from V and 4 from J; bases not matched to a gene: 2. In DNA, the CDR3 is TGTGCCAGCAGATCTAGCGGGGGAGAGACCCAGTACTTC. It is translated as CASRSSGGETQYF.

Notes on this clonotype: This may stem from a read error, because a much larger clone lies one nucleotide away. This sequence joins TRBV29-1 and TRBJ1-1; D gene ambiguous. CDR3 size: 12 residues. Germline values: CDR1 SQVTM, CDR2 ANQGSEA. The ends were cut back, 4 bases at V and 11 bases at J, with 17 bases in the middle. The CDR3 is CSVVEAAGEAFF. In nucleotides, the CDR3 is TGCAGCGTTGTGGAGGCAGCTGGGGAGGCTTTCTTT.

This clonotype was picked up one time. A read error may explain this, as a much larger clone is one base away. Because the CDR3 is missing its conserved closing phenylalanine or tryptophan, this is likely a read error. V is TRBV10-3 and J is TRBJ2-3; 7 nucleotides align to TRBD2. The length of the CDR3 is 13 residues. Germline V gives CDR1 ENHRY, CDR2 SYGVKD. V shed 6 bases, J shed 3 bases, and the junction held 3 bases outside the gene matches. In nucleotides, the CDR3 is TGTGCCATCAGCGAGCGGGAAACAGATACGCAGTATTTA. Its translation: CAISERETDTQYL.

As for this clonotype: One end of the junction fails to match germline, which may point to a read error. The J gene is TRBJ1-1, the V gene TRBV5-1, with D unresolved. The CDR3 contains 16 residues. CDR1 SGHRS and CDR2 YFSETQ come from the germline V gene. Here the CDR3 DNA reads TGCGCTAGCGCGTGTGGGCTCGCGCTCATGAACGCTGAAGCTTTCTTT. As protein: CASACGLALMNAEAFF.

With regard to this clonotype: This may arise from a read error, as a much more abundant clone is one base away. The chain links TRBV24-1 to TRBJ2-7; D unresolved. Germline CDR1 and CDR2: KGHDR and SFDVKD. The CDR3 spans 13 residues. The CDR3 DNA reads TGTGCCACCAGCAACGCGGCCTCCCACGAGCAGTACTTC. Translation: CATSNAASHEQYF.

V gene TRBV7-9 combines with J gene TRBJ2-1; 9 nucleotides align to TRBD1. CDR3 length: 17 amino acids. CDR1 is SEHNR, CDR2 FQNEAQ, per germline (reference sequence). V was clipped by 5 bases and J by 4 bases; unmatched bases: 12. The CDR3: CASSPRVGTGKYNEQFF. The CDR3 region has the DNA TGTGCCAGCAGCCCTAGGGTAGGGACAGGGAAATACAATGAGCAGTTCTTC.

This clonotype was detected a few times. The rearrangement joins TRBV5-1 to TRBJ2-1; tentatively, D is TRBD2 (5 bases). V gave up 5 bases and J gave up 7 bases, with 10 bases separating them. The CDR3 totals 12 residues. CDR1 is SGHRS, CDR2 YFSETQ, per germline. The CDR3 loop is CASRERGNEQFF. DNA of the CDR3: TGCGCCAGCAGAGAACGGGGAAATGAGCAGTTCTTC. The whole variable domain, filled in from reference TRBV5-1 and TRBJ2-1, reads KAGVTQTPRYLIKTRGQQVTLSCSPISGHRSVSWYQQTPGQGLQFLFEYFSETQRNKGNFPGRFSGRQFSNSRSEMNVSTLELGDSALYLCASRERGNEQFFGPGTRLTVL.

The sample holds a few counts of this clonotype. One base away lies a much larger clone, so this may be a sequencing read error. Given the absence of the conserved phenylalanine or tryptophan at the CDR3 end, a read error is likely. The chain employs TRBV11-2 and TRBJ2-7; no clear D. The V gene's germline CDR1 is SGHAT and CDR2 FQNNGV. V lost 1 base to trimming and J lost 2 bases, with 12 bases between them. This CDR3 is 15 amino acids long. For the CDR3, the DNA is TGTGCCAGCAGCTTAGGGGTAGGTGCACCCTACGAGCAGTACCTC. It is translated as CASSLGVGAPYEQYL.

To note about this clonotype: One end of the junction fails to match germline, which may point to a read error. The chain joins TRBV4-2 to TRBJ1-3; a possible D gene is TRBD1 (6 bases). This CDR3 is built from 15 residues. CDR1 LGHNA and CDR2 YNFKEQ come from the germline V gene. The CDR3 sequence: CASNQEDSSGNTIYF. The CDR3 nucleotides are TGCGCCAGCAACCAAGAGGACAGTTCTGGAAACACCATATATTTT.

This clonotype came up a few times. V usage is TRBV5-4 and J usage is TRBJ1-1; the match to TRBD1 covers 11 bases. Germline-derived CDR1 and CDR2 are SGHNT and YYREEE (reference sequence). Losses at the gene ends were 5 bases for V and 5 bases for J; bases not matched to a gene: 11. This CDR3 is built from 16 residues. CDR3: CASSPGTGGRSTEAFF. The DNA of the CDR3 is TGTGCCAGCAGTCCTGGGACAGGGGGACGGAGTACTGAAGCTTTCTTT.

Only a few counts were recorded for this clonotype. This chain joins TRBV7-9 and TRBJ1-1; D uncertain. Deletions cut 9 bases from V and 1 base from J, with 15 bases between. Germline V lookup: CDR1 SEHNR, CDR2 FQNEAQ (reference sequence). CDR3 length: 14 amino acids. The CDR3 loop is CASKESGRNTEAFF. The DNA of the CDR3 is TGTGCCAGTAAAGAAAGTGGCCGGAACACTGAAGCTTTCTTT.

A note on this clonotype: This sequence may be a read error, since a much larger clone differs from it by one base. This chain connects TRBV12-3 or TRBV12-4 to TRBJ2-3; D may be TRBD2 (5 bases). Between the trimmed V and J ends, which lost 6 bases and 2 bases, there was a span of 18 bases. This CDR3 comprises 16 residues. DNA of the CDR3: TGTGCCAGCAGCCGGGCGGACTCCCCAGTCACAGATACGCAGTATTTT. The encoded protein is CASSRADSPVTDTQYF.

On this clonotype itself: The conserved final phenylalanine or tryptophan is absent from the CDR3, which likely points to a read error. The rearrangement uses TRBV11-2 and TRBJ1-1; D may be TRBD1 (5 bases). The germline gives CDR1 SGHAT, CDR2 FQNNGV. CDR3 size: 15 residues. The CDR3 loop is CARSLGVVGVAEAFI. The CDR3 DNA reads TGTGCCCGCAGCTTAGGAGTTGTAGGGGTCGCTGAAGCTTTCATT.

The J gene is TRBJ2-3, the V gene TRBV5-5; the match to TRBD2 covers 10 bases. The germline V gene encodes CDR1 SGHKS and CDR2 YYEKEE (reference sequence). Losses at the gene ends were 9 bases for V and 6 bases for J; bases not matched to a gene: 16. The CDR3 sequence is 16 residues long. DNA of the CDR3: TGTGCCATCAGTCTCTTAGCAGCGGGAGGGGGGGATACGCAGTATTTT. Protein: CAISLLAAGGGDTQYF.

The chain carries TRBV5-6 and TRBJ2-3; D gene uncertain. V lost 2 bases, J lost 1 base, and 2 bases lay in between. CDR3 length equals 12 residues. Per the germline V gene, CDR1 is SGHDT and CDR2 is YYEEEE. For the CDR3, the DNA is TGTGCCAGCAGCTTCGGCACAGATACGCAGTATTTT. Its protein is CASSFGTDTQYF.